This is a list of T cell receptor beta chains from one sample in a study of T cells in Graves' hyperthyroidism and ophthalmopathy. TCRdb called the multiplex PCR reads again in MiXCR, with one record for every CDR3 protein. The sample carries 450,000 to 700,000 distinct CDR3 sequences, approximately 44% recorded once. Material: peripheral blood or thyroid tissue (not recorded which). Receptors were obtained from an adult woman with Graves' disease, either hyperthyroidism or ophthalmopathy (not recorded which). The CDR3 runs from the conserved cysteine through the conserved F or W. The order of the fields is clone size, J gene, V gene, D gene, CDR3 DNA, CDR3 protein. A D gene is named only where the DNA matches it firmly. Only part of the rows carry a size: once, few, many, or a class if the clone is expanded.

clone_size: -
j_call: TRBJ2-5
v_call: TRBV10-3
d_call: -
cdr3_nt: TGTGCCATCCGGGACTGGGGGACCTACGAGACCCAGTACTTC
cdr3_aa: CAIRDWGTYETQYF

clone_size: once
j_call: TRBJ2-5
v_call: TRBV7-8
d_call: -
cdr3_nt: TGTGCCAGCAGCTCACCGCTGGGAAAGCGGGTTGGCGAGACCCAGTACTTC
cdr3_aa: CASSSPLGKRVGETQYF

clone_size: -
j_call: TRBJ2-7
v_call: TRBV7-2
d_call: -
cdr3_nt: TGTGCTAGCAGCCCAGGGGGGAATCAGCCCCAGCAGTACTTC
cdr3_aa: CASSPGGNQPQQYF

clone_size: -
j_call: TRBJ1-6
v_call: TRBV6-5
d_call: -
cdr3_nt: TGTGCCAGCAGTTACGGGGGGTTAGGGAATTCACCCCTCCACTTT
cdr3_aa: CASSYGGLGNSPLHF

clone_size: many
j_call: TRBJ2-7
v_call: TRBV6-6
d_call: -
cdr3_nt: TGTGCCAGCAGTTACTCAGTCGAGCAGTACTTC
cdr3_aa: CASSYSVEQYF

clone_size: -
j_call: TRBJ1-2
v_call: TRBV29-1
d_call: -
cdr3_nt: TGCAGCGTTGAAGTTGAGGGGGGAGTTGGCTACACCTTC
cdr3_aa: CSVEVEGGVGYTF

clone_size: many
j_call: TRBJ2-5
v_call: TRBV4-2
d_call: TRBD2
cdr3_nt: TGTGCCAGCAGCCACCGGGTAGCGGGAGGCCTCCAAGAGACCCAGTACTTC
cdr3_aa: CASSHRVAGGLQETQYF

clone_size: many
j_call: TRBJ1-1
v_call: TRBV6-1
d_call: TRBD1
cdr3_nt: TGTGCCAGCAGTCTCCGGGACAGGGTGAACACTGAAGCTTTCTTT
cdr3_aa: CASSLRDRVNTEAFF

clone_size: many
j_call: TRBJ2-7
v_call: TRBV7-9
d_call: TRBD1
cdr3_nt: TGTGCCAGCAGGCCTTACAGGGGGACCTACGAGCAGTACTTC
cdr3_aa: CASRPYRGTYEQYF

clone_size: -
j_call: TRBJ2-5
v_call: TRBV28
d_call: -
cdr3_nt: TGTGCCAGCAGTTCTCCGCAGGGCTTTGAGACCCAGTACTTC
cdr3_aa: CASSSPQGFETQYF

clone_size: -
j_call: TRBJ2-7
v_call: TRBV30
d_call: -
cdr3_nt: TGTGCCTGTACCCCCGGGGGCACCTACGAGCAGTACTTC
cdr3_aa: CACTPGGTYEQYF

clone_size: -
j_call: TRBJ2-7
v_call: TRBV15
d_call: -
cdr3_nt: TGTGCCACCAGCAGAGATTTGCCCTTAGCCTCCTACGAGCAGTACTTC
cdr3_aa: CATSRDLPLASYEQYF

clone_size: -
j_call: TRBJ1-5
v_call: TRBV7-9
d_call: -
cdr3_nt: TGTGCCAGCAGCCCCGACAGTCCCCAGCATTTT
cdr3_aa: CASSPDSPQHF

clone_size: once
j_call: TRBJ2-5
v_call: TRBV20-1
d_call: TRBD2
cdr3_nt: TGCAGTGCTAGGGAACTAGCGGGAGGTGCCGGACGAGAGACCCAGTACTTC
cdr3_aa: CSARELAGGAGRETQYF

clone_size: many
j_call: TRBJ1-1
v_call: TRBV6-6
d_call: -
cdr3_nt: TGTGCCAGCCGTGTAGGGGCGGGTACTGAAGCTTTCTTT
cdr3_aa: CASRVGAGTEAFF

clone_size: -
j_call: TRBJ2-7
v_call: TRBV20-1
d_call: -
cdr3_nt: TGCAGTGCTAGTTGGACCCAGAGCTCCTACGAGCAGTACTTC
cdr3_aa: CSASWTQSSYEQYF

clone_size: -
j_call: TRBJ1-2
v_call: TRBV28
d_call: -
cdr3_nt: TGTGCCAGCAGTTTATTCGGAGGGGCCCGTCTGAGGGGCTACACCTTC
cdr3_aa: CASSLFGGARLRGYTF

clone_size: -
j_call: TRBJ1-5
v_call: TRBV29-1
d_call: -
cdr3_nt: TGCAGCGTTGTCACAGAAAGCAATCAGCCCCAGCATTTT
cdr3_aa: CSVVTESNQPQHF

clone_size: -
j_call: TRBJ1-5
v_call: TRBV19
d_call: TRBD1
cdr3_nt: TGTGCCAGTAGTATATCAGGGGGCTCTGGCAATCAGCCCCAGCATTTT
cdr3_aa: CASSISGGSGNQPQHF

clone_size: many
j_call: TRBJ2-5
v_call: TRBV7-9
d_call: -
cdr3_nt: TGTGCCAGCAGCTTAGCTAGCGGACAAGAGACCCAGTACTTC
cdr3_aa: CASSLASGQETQYF

clone_size: -
j_call: TRBJ2-5
v_call: TRBV7-2
d_call: TRBD1
cdr3_nt: TGTGCCAGCAGCTTAGAGGGACAGGGGGCCTTCACCCAGTACTTC
cdr3_aa: CASSLEGQGAFTQYF

clone_size: -
j_call: TRBJ1-2
v_call: TRBV5-1
d_call: -
cdr3_nt: TGCGCCAGCAGCTTGGAGCCCGTCTATGGCTACACCTTC
cdr3_aa: CASSLEPVYGYTF

clone_size: -
j_call: TRBJ2-2
v_call: TRBV7-2
d_call: -
cdr3_nt: TGTGCCAGCAGCTTAGATCGGGGGCGCACCGGGGAGCTGTTTTTT
cdr3_aa: CASSLDRGRTGELFF

clone_size: -
j_call: TRBJ1-2
v_call: TRBV27
d_call: -
cdr3_nt: TGTGCCAGCAGCCCCTGGCAGGGGTTGTCGAACTATGGCTACACCTTC
cdr3_aa: CASSPWQGLSNYGYTF

clone_size: -
j_call: TRBJ1-3
v_call: TRBV25-1
d_call: -
cdr3_nt: TGTGCCAGCAGTGAATGGGTGGCAGGGCGCTCTGGAAACACCATATATTTT
cdr3_aa: CASSEWVAGRSGNTIYF

clone_size: many
j_call: TRBJ1-6
v_call: TRBV6-5
d_call: -
cdr3_nt: TGTGCCAGCGGGAGGGGGACGGTTTCACCCCTCCACTTT
cdr3_aa: CASGRGTVSPLHF

clone_size: -
j_call: TRBJ2-2
v_call: TRBV5-1
d_call: TRBD2
cdr3_nt: TGCGCCAGCAGCCTCGGTGGGACTAGCGGGGAGCTGTTTTTT
cdr3_aa: CASSLGGTSGELFF

clone_size: many
j_call: TRBJ1-4
v_call: TRBV12-3/TRBV12-4
d_call: -
cdr3_nt: TGTGCCAGCACTAGGACAGACCCTAATGAAAAACTGTTTTTT
cdr3_aa: CASTRTDPNEKLFF

clone_size: -
j_call: TRBJ1-5
v_call: TRBV28
d_call: TRBD1
cdr3_nt: TGTGCCAGCAGTTTATGGAGCAGGGGGTTAAGCAATCAGCCCCAGCATTTT
cdr3_aa: CASSLWSRGLSNQPQHF

clone_size: many
j_call: TRBJ2-5
v_call: TRBV20-1
d_call: TRBD2
cdr3_nt: TGCAGTGGATCCAGCGGGAGTTTACAAGAGACCCAGTACTTC
cdr3_aa: CSGSSGSLQETQYF

clone_size: -
j_call: TRBJ1-1
v_call: TRBV2
d_call: -
cdr3_nt: TGTGCCAGCCGCAGGGTCATGAACACTGAAGCTTTCTTT
cdr3_aa: CASRRVMNTEAFF

clone_size: many
j_call: TRBJ2-2
v_call: TRBV5-1
d_call: -
cdr3_nt: TGCGCCAGCAGCTTGTTTCCAGGCAACACCGGGGAGCTGTTTTTT
cdr3_aa: CASSLFPGNTGELFF

clone_size: many
j_call: TRBJ2-7
v_call: TRBV7-2
d_call: -
cdr3_nt: TGTGCCAGCAGCTTTAGTCGGGCCTACGAGCAGTACTTC
cdr3_aa: CASSFSRAYEQYF